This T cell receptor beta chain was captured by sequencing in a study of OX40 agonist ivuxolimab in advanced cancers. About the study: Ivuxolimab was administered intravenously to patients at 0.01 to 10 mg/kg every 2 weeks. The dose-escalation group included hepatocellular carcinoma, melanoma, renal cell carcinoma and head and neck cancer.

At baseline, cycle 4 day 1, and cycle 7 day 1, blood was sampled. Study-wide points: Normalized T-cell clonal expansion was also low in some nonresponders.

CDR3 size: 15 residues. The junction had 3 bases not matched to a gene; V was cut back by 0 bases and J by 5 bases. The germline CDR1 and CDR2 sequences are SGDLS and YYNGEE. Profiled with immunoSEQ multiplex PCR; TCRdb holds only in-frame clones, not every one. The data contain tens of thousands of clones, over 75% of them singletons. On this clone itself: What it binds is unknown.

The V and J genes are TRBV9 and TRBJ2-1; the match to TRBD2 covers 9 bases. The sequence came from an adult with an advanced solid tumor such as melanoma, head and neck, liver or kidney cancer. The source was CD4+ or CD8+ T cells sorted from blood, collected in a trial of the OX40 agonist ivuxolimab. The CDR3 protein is CASSVVGTSNNEQFF. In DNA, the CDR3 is TGTGCCAGCAGCGTAGTAGGGACTAGCAACAATGAGCAGTTCTTC.